This section outlines one T cell receptor beta chain sequence together with its context. What it binds is unknown. The entry originates in a study of cytomegalovirus exposure and HLA in healthy donors. It was with 60 Vbeta and 13 Jbeta primers that the PCR ran. Only in-frame clones appear in the TCRdb table, and some are missing; sequencing was by immunoSEQ multiplex PCR. This table holds 85,000 to 110,000 clones. Study observations and caveats: A likely sequencing artifact accounted for one observed cluster of highly shared sequence variants.

The CDR3 length is 18 residues. CDR1 and CDR2 from the germline V gene are SGHRS and YFSETQ. With V trimmed by 4 bases and J by 0 bases, 8 bases remained unmatched. This sequence joins TRBV5-1 and TRBJ2-2; 11 bases map to TRBD2. Sequenced input: PBMCs. The clonotype was recovered from a man aged 35 to 55 in good health and CMV-seronegative. The CDR3 region is CASSKTSGSYANTGELFF. The CDR3 coding sequence is TGCGCCAGCAGCAAAACTAGCGGGAGCTACGCGAACACCGGGGAGCTGTTTTTT. The whole variable domain, filled in from reference TRBV5-1 and TRBJ2-2, reads KAGVTQTPRYLIKTRGQQVTLSCSPISGHRSVSWYQQTPGQGLQFLFEYFSETQRNKGNFPGRFSGRQFSNSRSEMNVSTLELGDSALYLCASSKTSGSYANTGELFFGEGSRLTVL.